Here is one T cell receptor (beta chain) with its context. What antigen it recognizes has not been identified. Nothing much larger sits one base from this clone, and base qualities are not available. Receptor amplification or capture employed the immunoSEQ multiplex PCR assay. The immuneACCESS repertoire file appears here via TCRdb, limited to in-frame rearrangements. These files lack a portion of the clones; in checked studies, under half of the deficit traces to unresolved V genes, and the cause of the others is not known. A total of some 120,000 clones appear in this sample, around nine tenths of them only once. 12% of the sample lies in the top ten. Based on the germline V gene, the CDR1 and CDR2 sequences are SGHTA and FQGTGA. CDR3 length: 14 amino acids, cysteine to phenylalanine. Solely the CDR3 DNA is kept, with 42 bases framed from the first base. The V end gives up 5 bases and the J end 8 bases, leaving 8 bases in the junction not matched to a gene.

For each enrolled patient, mismatch repair deficiency was established using either polymerase chain reaction or immunohistochemistry. TCR sequencing was performed for a few patients who responded to pembrolizumab therapy. The phase II trial prospectively tested pembrolizumab PD-1 blockade in advanced mismatch repair-deficient cancers regardless of tissue of origin. Peripheral blood T cell samples were serially collected before and at multiple times after PD-1 blockade was started. Blood sampling times were reported as weeks after the first pembrolizumab dose. This record belongs to a study of PD-1 blockade in mismatch repair-deficient tumors (dated by TCRdb to about 2017). The study in broad terms: Between September 2013 and 2016, the trial enrolled approximately 86 consecutive patients with about a dozen types of mismatch repair-deficient cancer, all of whom had received prior treatment and were progressing. Tumor-associated T cell clones in the peripheral blood of patients responding to PD-1 blockade were tracked using deep sequencing of TCR CDR3 regions.

Broader findings and caveats from the paper: Rapid expansion after pembrolizumab followed by contraction, generally before radiologic responses, was shown by tumor-resident clones, which were often undetectable in blood before treatment.

Sequencing used peripheral blood, obtained 70 to 73 weeks after starting pembrolizumab. This TCR was sampled from an adult with mismatch repair-deficient cancer. The rearrangement joined TRBV7-3 to TRBJ2-1; 8 nucleotides in the junction match TRBD2. The DNA sequence follows: TGTGCCAGCAGCCAGGGACTAGTCCGGGATGAGCAGTTCTTC. The resulting protein is CASSQGLVRDEQFF.